This TCR beta chain emerged from a study of blood T cell repertoires in COVID-19. Across the whole study: Spain, Italy and the United States supplied samples that represented acute and convalescent COVID-19. The analysed material was cDNA or gDNA that came from T cells, B-cell-depleted T cells, or PBMCs.

The CDR3 has 13 amino acids. V lost 1 base and J 5 bases, leaving 8 bases between the germline ends. Original processing notes: Estimated nucleated cell counts came from reference gene primer amplification. Sequenced by immunoSEQ multiplex PCR; TCRdb stores in-frame clones only, minus some. The D gene and trimming were derived from the DNA, and the V and J assignments and clone size from that table. The sample lists about 160,000 clones, 76% seen once, with 3% to 4.5% in the top ten. What was sequenced was peripheral blood. This chain uses TRBV12-3 or TRBV12-4 with TRBJ2-5; D not certain. This receptor was identified in a woman older than 75 with acute or convalescent COVID-19. As DNA, the CDR3 is TGTGCCAGCAGTTTAGGGAGTTTGGAGACCCAGTACTTC. Its protein is CASSLGSLETQYF.